These 28 T cell receptor beta chains came from one sample sequenced in a study of human T cells and chemical hapten exposure. Each CDR3 protein is one row after TCRdb ran MiXCR on the RACE reads. The sample consists of 75,000 to 90,000 distinct CDR3 sequences, under 13% of them appearing once. Time point in this sample: patch test 1, 2 weeks after DPC sensitization. Documented treatment: therapeutic diphenylcyclopropenone sensitization with weekly scalp DPC. The specimen comprised whole blood, sampled in connection with sensitization to the hapten diphenylcyclopropenone (DPC). These receptors were taken from a woman in her forties or fifties with alopecia areata. Some clones in this sample may be carry-over from other donors' samples.

The V and J genes are TRBV5-1 and TRBJ2-3; 12 nucleotides agree with TRBD1. Germline V CDR1 and CDR2: SGHRS, YFSETQ. V shed 5 bases and J 5 bases; nucleotides not matched to a gene: 6. This CDR3 has 15 residues. The CDR3 loop is CASSTGTGGQDTQYF. Written as DNA, the CDR3 is TGCGCCAGCAGTACCGGGACAGGGGGCCAAGATACGCAGTATTTT.

This sequence joins TRBV12-3 or TRBV12-4 and TRBJ1-5; TRBD1 might be the D (5 bases). The V end lost 6 bases, the J end lost 7 bases, and 13 bases lay between the germline ends. This CDR3 has 13 amino acids. In DNA, the CDR3 is TGTGCCAGCAGGGGGACCAGCGGACAGCCCCAGCATTTT. As protein: CASRGTSGQPQHF.

This clonotype was counted between two and nine times. The V and J genes are TRBV29-1 and TRBJ1-1; no definite D call. The CDR3 spans 12 residues. The germline gives CDR1 SQVTM, CDR2 ANQGSEA. V dropped 4 bases and J dropped 8 bases, with 14 bases sitting between them. This chain's CDR3 is CSVVVPPREAFF. The CDR3 DNA is TGCAGCGTTGTGGTCCCCCCGAGGGAAGCTTTCTTT.

This clonotype was detected only a few times. The gene calls are TRBV28 and TRBJ1-2, with 7 bases matching TRBD1. V lost 7 bases, J lost 4 bases, and 9 bases stayed unmatched. Per the germline V gene, CDR1 is MDHEN and CDR2 is SYDVKM. The CDR3 runs to 14 residues. CDR3 amino acids: CASTHPDRVYGYTF. The CDR3 nucleotides are TGTGCCAGCACTCACCCAGACAGGGTCTATGGCTACACCTTC.

This clonotype came up a few times. V and J are TRBV7-2 and TRBJ2-3; possible D gene TRBD2, 6 bases. Germline V gene sequence: CDR1 SGHTA, CDR2 FQGNSA. The CDR3 covers 16 residues. V gave up 2 bases and J gave up 0 bases, with 12 bases separating them. Here the CDR3 reads CASSLQAGASTDTQYF. CDR3 nucleotides: TGTGCCAGCAGCTTACAAGCGGGTGCTAGCACAGATACGCAGTATTTT. The full variable domain, completed using reference TRBV7-2 and TRBJ2-3, is GAGVSQSPSNKVTEKGKDVELRCDPISGHTALYWYRQSLGQGLEFLIYFQGNSAPDKSGLPSDRFSAERTGGSVSTLTIQRTQQEDSAVYLCASSLQAGASTDTQYFGPGTRLTVL.

This clonotype was seen only a few times. This chain connects TRBV20-1 to TRBJ2-2; D call uncertain. Deletions cut 7 bases from V and 0 bases from J, with 9 bases between. CDR3 length equals 13 residues. The germline CDR1 and CDR2 sequences are DFQATT and SNEGSKA (reference sequence). CDR3 protein: CSGIRSNTGELFF. The CDR3 nucleotides are TGCAGTGGTATTCGATCGAACACCGGGGAGCTGTTTTTT.

This clonotype was observed at least ten times. This chain connects TRBV11-2 to TRBJ1-5; D not resolved. The germline V and J ends were trimmed by 2 bases and 2 bases, with 7 bases remaining between them. The CDR3 consists of 14 residues. Germline CDR1 reads SGHAT; CDR2 reads FQNNGV. The CDR3 sequence: CASSLIGGNQPQHF. The CDR3, as DNA: TGTGCCAGCAGCTTAATCGGGGGCAATCAGCCCCAGCATTTT.

The rearrangement links TRBV7-2 to TRBJ1-5; D is perhaps TRBD1 (5 bases). This CDR3 is 14 amino acids long. Per germline, CDR1 SGHTA and CDR2 FQGNSA. The V gene lost 5 bases and the J gene lost 0 bases, with 8 bases spanning the gap. CDR3 DNA sequence: TGTGCCAGCAGCCGTGGGGCTAGCAATCAGCCCCAGCATTTT. Amino acid sequence: CASSRGASNQPQHF.

The chain recombines TRBV7-2 with TRBJ2-3; possibly TRBD2 for D (5 bases). V was pared by 1 base and J by 1 base, with 9 bases between. The germline gives CDR1 SGHTA, CDR2 FQGNSA. The CDR3 extends over 15 amino acids. CDR3 sequence (DNA): TGTGCCAGCAGCTTAGGCGGGTCACGCACAGATACGCAGTATTTT. This translates into CASSLGGSRTDTQYF.

This clonotype was detected only a few times. The chain recombines TRBV4-1 with TRBJ2-6; weak D call: TRBD1 (6 bases). CDR1 is MGHRA and CDR2 is YSYEKL in the germline V gene. Trimming stripped 3 bases from V and 0 bases from J, with 15 bases between. This CDR3 has 18 amino acids. DNA for the CDR3: TGCGCCAGCAGCCATTCGACGACAGGAGCCTCTGGGGCCAACGTCCTGACTTTC. Protein: CASSHSTTGASGANVLTF.

In this sample, this clonotype turned up once. V is TRBV5-1 and J is TRBJ2-4; D possibly uses TRBD1 or TRBD2 (5 bases each). The CDR3 extends over 17 amino acids. Germline V CDR1 and CDR2: SGHRS, YFSETQ. Trimming left V 1 base short and J 0 bases short, with 14 bases between. CDR3 region: CASSLTQVGVAKNIQYF. CDR3 nucleotide sequence: TGCGCCAGCAGCTTGACCCAGGTGGGGGTAGCCAAAAACATTCAGTACTTC.

This clonotype came up many times. The rearrangement uses TRBV7-3 and TRBJ2-3, with a weak D call TRBD2 (6 bases). The germline V and J ends were trimmed by 2 bases and 2 bases, with 8 bases remaining between them. CDR3 size: 14 residues. Looked up from germline, CDR1 is SGHTA and CDR2 is FQGTGA. CDR3 in amino acids: CASSLGGLTDTQYF. The DNA for the CDR3 is TGTGCCAGCAGCTTAGGGGGACTCACAGATACGCAGTATTTT. The full variable domain, in which reference TRBV7-3 and TRBJ2-3 provide the parts outside the CDR3, is GAGVSQTPSNKVTEKGKYVELRCDPISGHTALYWYRQSLGQGPEFLIYFQGTGAADDSGLPNDRFFAVRPEGSVSTLKIQRTERGDSAVYLCASSLGGLTDTQYFGPGTRLTVL.

This clonotype was seen more than once but under ten times. The chain has TRBV24-1 and TRBJ2-1; 9 nucleotides align to TRBD1. Unmatched junction bases numbered 12, after V lost 5 bases and J lost 5 bases. In germline, CDR1 is KGHDR, CDR2 SFDVKD. CDR3 length equals 17 residues. This CDR3 is CATSGRPTGGKNNEQFF. The DNA for the CDR3 is TGTGCCACCAGTGGCAGACCGACAGGGGGTAAGAACAATGAGCAGTTCTTC.

V usage is TRBV18 and J usage is TRBJ1-1, with D unresolved. The germline gives CDR1 KGHSH, CDR2 LQKENI. The ends were cut back, 6 bases at V and 0 bases at J, with 11 bases in the middle. The CDR3 is 14 residues long. The CDR3 protein is CASSRLDMNTEAFF. CDR3 DNA: TGTGCCAGCTCTCGTCTAGACATGAACACTGAAGCTTTCTTT.

This clonotype was recorded many times. The chain carries TRBV7-8 and TRBJ2-6; a possible D gene is TRBD2 (5 bases). CDR3 length equals 17 residues. Germline V lookup: CDR1 SGHVS, CDR2 FQNEAQ. V shed 5 bases and J shed 0 bases, with 14 bases lying between them. CDR3 nucleotide sequence: TGTGCCAGCAGCACTCTAGCTGCCGGCTCTGGGGCCAACGTCCTGACTTTC. Protein sequence: CASSTLAAGSGANVLTF. Variable domain in full (rest from reference TRBV7-8 and TRBJ2-6): GAGVSQSPRYKVAKRGQDVALRCDPISGHVSLFWYQQALGQGPEFLTYFQNEAQLDKSGLPSDRFFAERPEGSVSTLKIQRTQQEDSAVYLCASSTLAAGSGANVLTFGAGSRLTVL.

This clonotype came up many times. V usage is TRBV18 and J usage is TRBJ1-1; 7 nucleotides agree with TRBD1. The germline V gene encodes CDR1 KGHSH and CDR2 LQKENI. The CDR3 is made up of 17 amino acids. V was clipped by 1 base and J by 1 base; unmatched bases: 9. CDR3 sequence reads: CASSPLARGTANTEAFF. CDR3 sequence (DNA): TGTGCCAGCTCACCACTTGCGCGGGGGACAGCGAACACTGAAGCTTTCTTT. Together with reference TRBV18 and TRBJ1-1, the CDR3 gives the full variable domain: NAGVMQNPRHLVRRRGQEARLRCSPMKGHSHVYWYRQLPEEGLKFMVYLQKENIIDESGMPKERFSAEFPKEGPSILRIQQVVRGDSAAYFCASSPLARGTANTEAFFGQGTRLTVV.

This clonotype was observed a handful of times. The chain combines TRBV11-2 with TRBJ2-5, with D possibly matching TRBD2 (6 bases). The CDR3 runs to 12 residues. V dropped 0 bases and J dropped 7 bases, with 6 bases sitting between them. In germline, CDR1 is SGHAT, CDR2 FQNNGV. CDR3 residues: CASSLERGTQYF. In nucleotides, the CDR3 is TGTGCCAGCAGCTTAGAGCGGGGGACCCAGTACTTC.

The chain uses TRBV4-2 and TRBJ2-4; possible D gene TRBD2, 6 bases. V dropped 0 bases and J dropped 1 base, with 7 bases sitting between them. Germline assignment: CDR1 LGHNA and CDR2 YNFKEQ. The CDR3 spans 15 residues. The CDR3 spells CASSQEGGAKNIQYF. CDR3 DNA sequence: TGTGCCAGCAGCCAAGAAGGAGGGGCCAAAAACATTCAGTACTTC.

V usage is TRBV27 and J usage is TRBJ2-1; 8 bases map to TRBD2. Germline-derived CDR1 and CDR2 are MNHEY and SMNVEV (reference sequence). J gave up 4 bases and V 6 bases, and 20 bases lay outside the gene matches. CDR3 size: 19 residues. Here the CDR3 reads CASSPIRSGITRGYNEQFF. DNA of the CDR3: TGTGCCAGCAGCCCTATTCGTAGCGGGATTACAAGGGGGTACAATGAGCAGTTCTTC.

This clonotype was seen a few times. This sequence joins TRBV29-1 and TRBJ2-1, with TRBD1 matching 11 bases. Looked up from germline, CDR1 is SQVTM and CDR2 is ANQGSEA. This CDR3 region has 13 residues. Germline trimming cut 8 bases from V and 6 bases from J; bases unmatched to any gene: 6. The CDR3 region has the DNA TGCAGCTCAACCGGGACAGGGGGCAATGAGCAGTTCTTC. Its protein is CSSTGTGGNEQFF.

This clonotype was seen a few times. This chain uses TRBV30 with TRBJ1-2; D is possibly TRBD1 (5 bases). Trimming cost V 2 bases and J 8 bases, with 18 bases left between them. The V gene's germline CDR1 is GTSNPN and CDR2 SVGIG (reference sequence). The CDR3 length is 14 residues. This CDR3 reads CAWSSRPWQGGYTF. In nucleotides, the CDR3 is TGTGCCTGGAGTTCCAGGCCGTGGCAGGGAGGCTACACCTTC.

The sample holds a few counts of this clonotype. The chain joins TRBV6-6 to TRBJ2-1; D may be TRBD2 (6 bases). V was cut by 4 bases and J by 2 bases, with 21 bases left in between. Looked up from germline, CDR1 is MNHNY and CDR2 is SVGAGI (reference sequence). CDR3 length: 18 amino acids. The CDR3 spells CASSLGRQMAGPYNEQFF. DNA of the CDR3: TGTGCCAGCAGTTTGGGAAGACAAATGGCGGGACCCTACAATGAGCAGTTCTTC.

This clonotype was counted at least ten times. The rearrangement joins TRBV6-4 to TRBJ1-6; TRBD1 agrees at 7 bases. The CDR3 loop spans 14 amino acids. The germline V gene has CDR1 MRHNA and CDR2 SNTAGT. V was clipped by 2 bases and J by 6 bases; unmatched bases: 1. CDR3 bases: TGTGCCAGCAGTGACGGGACAGTTAATTCACCCCTCCACTTT. This encodes CASSDGTVNSPLHF.

There are many counts of this clonotype. As DNA, the CDR3 is TGCGCCAGCAGACTAGCGGGAGCCGGGGAGCTGTTTTTT. Protein: CASRLAGAGELFF. The chain recombines TRBV5-1 with TRBJ2-2, with 11 positions matching TRBD2. The V gene's germline CDR1 is SGHRS and CDR2 YFSETQ. The CDR3 has 13 residues. V lost 5 bases, J lost 6 bases, and 0 bases stayed unmatched.

In its sample, this clonotype was seen many times. This chain uses TRBV20-1 with TRBJ2-5; 7 bases agree with TRBD1. The CDR3 has 15 residues. In germline, CDR1 is DFQATT, CDR2 SNEGSKA (reference sequence). V dropped 3 bases and J dropped 2; count of bases not matched to a gene: 9. CDR3 bases: TGCAGTGCTAGTACGGCCCTGGGACAGCAAGAGACCCAGTACTTC. This translates into CSASTALGQQETQYF.

This clonotype occurred a few times. The chain combines TRBV5-6 with TRBJ2-7; 9 bases align to TRBD2. V dropped 4 bases and J dropped 4; count of bases not matched to a gene: 6. The CDR3 runs 14 residues. Germline V gene data show CDR1 as SGHDT and CDR2 as YYEEEE. CDR3 sequence reads: CASSQPGLAYEQYF. The CDR3, as DNA: TGTGCCAGCAGCCAACCGGGACTAGCATACGAGCAGTACTTC.

This clonotype was detected a few times. The chain is built from TRBV19 and TRBJ2-3; D is possibly TRBD2 (5 bases). The CDR3 is made up of 14 amino acids. The V end was cut by 10 bases, the J end by 2 bases, with 16 bases between. Germline V CDR1 and CDR2: LNHDA, SQIVND (reference sequence). The CDR3 coding sequence is TGTGCCACCCACTCGGGATACGACACAGATACGCAGTATTTT. This encodes CATHSGYDTDTQYF.

Only a few counts were recorded for this clonotype. The rearrangement uses TRBV20-1 and TRBJ2-3; TRBD2 aligns across 8 bases. V lost 0 bases and J lost 8; bases outside the gene matches: 1. This CDR3 has 12 amino acids. The V gene's germline CDR1 is DFQATT and CDR2 SNEGSKA (reference sequence). This CDR3 is CSARELAGTQYF. The CDR3 bases are TGCAGTGCTAGAGAGCTAGCGGGTACGCAGTATTTT.